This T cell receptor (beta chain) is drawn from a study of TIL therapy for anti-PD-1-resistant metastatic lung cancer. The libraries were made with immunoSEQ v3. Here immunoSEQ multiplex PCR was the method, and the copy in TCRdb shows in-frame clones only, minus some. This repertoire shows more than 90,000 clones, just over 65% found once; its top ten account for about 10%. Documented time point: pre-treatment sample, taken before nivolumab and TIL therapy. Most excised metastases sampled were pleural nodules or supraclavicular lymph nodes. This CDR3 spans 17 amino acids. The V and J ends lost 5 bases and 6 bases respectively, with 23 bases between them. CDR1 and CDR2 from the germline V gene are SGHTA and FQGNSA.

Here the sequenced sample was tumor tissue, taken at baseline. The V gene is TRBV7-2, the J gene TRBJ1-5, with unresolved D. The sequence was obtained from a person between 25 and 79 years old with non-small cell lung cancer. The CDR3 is CASSPSWTSEMSQPQHF. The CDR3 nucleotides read TGTGCCAGCAGCCCCTCCTGGACGTCGGAGATGAGTCAGCCCCAGCATTTT.